This TCR beta chain was identified in a study of blood T cell repertoires in COVID-19. Only in-frame clones appear in the TCRdb table, and some are missing; sequencing was by immunoSEQ multiplex PCR. The top ten clones hold less than 6.5% of a sample with roughly 150,000 clones, around 87% of them seen once. The TCR sequence derives from a human donor in a cohort sampled during active COVID-19. Sequenced material: peripheral blood.

This CDR3 reads CASSYSERGRGYTF. CDR3 sequence (DNA): TGTGCCAGCAGTTACTCGGAAAGGGGGCGAGGCTACACCTTC. This chain uses TRBV6-5 with TRBJ1-2; 7 positions agree with TRBD1. V was clipped by 0 bases and J by 8 bases; unmatched bases: 6. The CDR3 spans 14 residues. Germline CDR1 is MNHEY and CDR2 is SVGAGI.